The 14 T cell receptor beta chains reported below all come from one sample, sequenced in a study of preoperative IRX-2 immunotherapy in early breast cancer. Documented treatment: preoperative locoregional IRX-2 cytokine immunotherapy. Here immunoSEQ multiplex PCR was the method, and the copy in TCRdb shows in-frame clones only, minus some. Of around 95,000 clones listed, about nine tenths were seen once; the top ten hold roughly 2%. This sample comprised tumor tissue, obtained after IRX-2 immunotherapy. Receptors originate from a human donor with breast cancer.

This clone was detected a few times. The V call is TRBV30, the J call TRBJ1-2; D not resolved. V gave up 7 bases and J gave up 0 bases, with 6 bases separating them. The CDR3 length is 11 residues. The germline V gene has CDR1 GTSNPN and CDR2 SVGIG (reference sequence). CDR3 region: CALTANYGYTF. The CDR3 coding sequence is TGTGCCTTAACAGCTAACTATGGCTACACCTTC.

A few counts support this clone. The gene calls are TRBV19 and TRBJ2-1; D not resolved. Germline CDR1 reads LNHDA; CDR2 reads SQIVND (reference sequence). This CDR3 is built from 16 residues. The V gene lost 5 bases and the J gene lost 7 bases, with 21 bases spanning the gap. The CDR3 DNA reads as TGTGCCAGTAGTGGGCTTTCGGGCGTTGAGGTAAATGAGCAGTTCTTC. It yields the protein CASSGLSGVEVNEQFF.

This chain links TRBV28 with TRBJ2-7; 7 bases align to TRBD1. The CDR3 loop spans 15 amino acids. CDR1 is MDHEN and CDR2 is SYDVKM in the germline V gene. V lost 7 bases, J lost 4 bases, and 13 bases stayed unmatched. The CDR3 here is CASNPLGTDLYEQYF. CDR3 sequence (DNA): TGTGCCAGCAATCCCCTGGGGACAGACTTATACGAGCAGTACTTC.

This clone was picked up one time. Sequence at one end of the junction differs from germline and may be a read error. This rearrangement joins TRBV6-8 to TRBJ2-1; TRBD1 aligns across 9 bases. CDR1 is MNHGY and CDR2 is SAAAGT in the germline V gene. The CDR3 is made up of 14 amino acids. The CDR3 sequence: CAISSGQGSNEQFF. Written as DNA, the CDR3 is TGTGCCATCAGTTCGGGACAGGGAAGCAATGAGCAGTTCTTC.

The chain couples TRBV28 to TRBJ1-4; D call uncertain. This CDR3 is built from 15 residues. In germline, CDR1 is MDHEN, CDR2 SYDVKM. V gave up 3 bases and J gave up 8 bases, with 16 bases separating them. The CDR3 DNA reads TGTGCCAGCAGTTTGATGGGCACCCTAGGGGAAAAACTGTTTTTT. This translates into CASSLMGTLGEKLFF. The whole variable domain, remainder taken from reference TRBV28 and TRBJ1-4, is DVKVTQSSRYLVKRTGEKVFLECVQDMDHENMFWYRQDPGLGLRLIYFSYDVKMKEKGDIPEGYSVSREKKERFSLILESASTNQTSMYLCASSLMGTLGEKLFFGSGTQLSVL.

The chain uses TRBV28 and TRBJ2-6, with D perhaps assigned TRBD1 or TRBD2 (6 bases each). Trimming removed 7 bases from V and 0 bases from J, with 13 bases in between. CDR1 MDHEN and CDR2 SYDVKM come from the germline V gene. This CDR3 is 16 amino acids long. The CDR3 coding sequence is TGTGCCAGCACGGGGGCTTCCTCCTCTGGGGCCAACGTCCTGACTTTC. It is translated as CASTGASSSGANVLTF.

This clone has just one count. V is TRBV10-2 and J is TRBJ2-2, with D unclear. The ends were cut back, 0 bases at V and 1 base at J, with 6 bases in the middle. This CDR3 is built from 15 residues. Germline V gives CDR1 WSHSY, CDR2 SAAADI. Here the CDR3 reads CASSESAGNTGELFF. CDR3 sequence (DNA): TGCGCCAGCAGTGAGTCGGCAGGGAACACCGGGGAGCTGTTTTTT.

CDR3 in amino acids: CASSLVPVAGGDGYTF. The CDR3 region has the DNA TGTGCCAGCAGTTTAGTCCCCGTTGCGGGAGGGGATGGCTACACCTTC. V is TRBV28 and J is TRBJ1-2, with D possibly matching TRBD1 (5 bases). Germline CDR1 reads MDHEN; CDR2 reads SYDVKM. This CDR3 comprises 16 residues. V lost 2 bases and J 6 bases, leaving 19 bases between the germline ends.

The chain uses TRBV6-8 and TRBJ1-2; D is possibly TRBD1 (5 bases). V shed 2 bases and J shed 6 bases, with 16 bases lying between them. This CDR3 is 15 amino acids long. Germline values: CDR1 MNHGY, CDR2 SAAAGT. CDR3 nucleotides: TGTGCCAGCAGTTACGATTTGGGAGGGGTGGATGGCTACACCTTC. Encoded protein: CASSYDLGGVDGYTF.

This chain connects TRBV4-1 to TRBJ2-6; TRBD1 agrees at 8 bases. Germline CDR1 MGHRA, CDR2 YSYEKL. The V segment lost 3 bases and the J segment 3 bases; nucleotides outside the gene matches: 7. The CDR3 covers 17 residues. The CDR3 DNA follows: TGCGCCAGCAGCCAGAAGACAGGGGAGGTTGGGGCCAACGTCCTGACTTTC. This encodes CASSQKTGEVGANVLTF.

The CDR3 DNA is TGCGCCAGCAGCTCGGGACAACGGAGCTCCTACGAGCAGTACTTC. It yields the protein CASSSGQRSSYEQYF. The rearrangement links TRBV5-1 to TRBJ2-7; D is possibly TRBD1 (6 bases). The V gene's germline CDR1 is SGHRS and CDR2 YFSETQ. This CDR3 spans 15 amino acids. The germline V and J ends were trimmed by 3 bases and 0 bases, with 13 bases remaining between them. Full variable domain (rest looked up from reference TRBV5-1 and TRBJ2-7): KAGVTQTPRYLIKTRGQQVTLSCSPISGHRSVSWYQQTPGQGLQFLFEYFSETQRNKGNFPGRFSGRQFSNSRSEMNVSTLELGDSALYLCASSSGQRSSYEQYFGPGTRLTVT.

Ten or more counts support this clone. The V gene is TRBV10-2, the J gene TRBJ2-1; 11 bases align to TRBD2. This CDR3 has 13 amino acids. Germline loops: CDR1 WSHSY, CDR2 SAAADI. The J segment lost 12 bases and the V segment lost 3 bases, leaving 4 bases of the junction unmatched. CDR3 in amino acids: CASSETSGGRQFF. CDR3 nucleotide sequence: TGCGCCAGCAGTGAAACTAGCGGGGGCCGGCAGTTCTTC.

The chain links TRBV7-7 to TRBJ2-6; 8 bases line up with TRBD1. Germline-derived CDR1 and CDR2 are SSHAT and FNYEAQ (reference sequence). This CDR3 contains 16 residues. Trimming removed 2 bases from V and 3 bases from J; junction bases left unmatched: 3. The CDR3 nucleotides are TGTGCCAGCAGCTTACAGACAGGGGATGGGGCCAACGTCCTGACTTTC. It is translated as CASSLQTGDGANVLTF.

The chain combines TRBV15 with TRBJ2-7, with D maybe TRBD1 (5 bases). The CDR3 covers 14 residues. The V end lost 0 bases, the J end lost 1 base, and 7 bases lay between the germline ends. Germline V gives CDR1 LNHNV, CDR2 YYDKDF (reference sequence). The chain's CDR3 is CATSRDPGSYEQYF. The CDR3 region has the DNA TGTGCCACCAGCAGAGATCCAGGGTCCTACGAGCAGTACTTC.